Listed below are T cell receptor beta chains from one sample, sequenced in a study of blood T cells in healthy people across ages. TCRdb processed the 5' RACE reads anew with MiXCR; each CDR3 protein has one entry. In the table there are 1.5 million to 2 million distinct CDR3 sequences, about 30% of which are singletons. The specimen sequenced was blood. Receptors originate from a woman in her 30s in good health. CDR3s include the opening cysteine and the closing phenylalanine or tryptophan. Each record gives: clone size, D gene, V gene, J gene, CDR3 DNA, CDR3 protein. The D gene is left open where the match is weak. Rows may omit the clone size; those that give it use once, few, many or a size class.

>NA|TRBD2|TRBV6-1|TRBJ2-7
TGTGCCAGCAGCGGGACTACCTACAATGAGCAGTACTTC
CASSGTTYNEQYF
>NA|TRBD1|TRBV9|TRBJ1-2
TGTGCCAGCAGCGGGCCCAGGGGGCGAGGCTACACCTTC
CASSGPRGRGYTF
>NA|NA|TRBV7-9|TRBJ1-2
TGTGCCAGCAGCTTTGAACAGGGCTATGGCTACACCTTC
CASSFEQGYGYTF
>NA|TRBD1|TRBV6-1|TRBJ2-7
TGTGCCAGCAGGGCCGGGACAGGGGCAGGGGAAGGCTACGAGCAGTACTTC
CASRAGTGAGEGYEQYF
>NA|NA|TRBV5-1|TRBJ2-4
TGCGCCAGCAGCCCGGAGGCAGGGAAGCAGTACTTC
CASSPEAGKQYF
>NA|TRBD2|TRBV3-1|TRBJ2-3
TGTGCCAGCCCACTAGCGGGGGGGCCAGGTACGCAGTATTTT
CASPLAGGPGTQYF
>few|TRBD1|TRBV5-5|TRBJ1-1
TGTGCCAGCAGCCCCCGGGACAGCGATCTTCGATTGAACACTGAAGCTTTCTTT
CASSPRDSDLRLNTEAFF
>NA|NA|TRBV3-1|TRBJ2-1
TGTGCCAGCAGCCAAGATCATAGTAGGAGCGGAACCCAGTTCTTC
CASSQDHSRSGTQFF
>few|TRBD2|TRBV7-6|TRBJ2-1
TGTGCCAGCAGCATGACTAGCGGGGTCTACAATGAGCAGTTCTTC
CASSMTSGVYNEQFF
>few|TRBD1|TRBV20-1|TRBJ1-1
TGCAGTGTCGCAGGGGGTCCTAGGAACACTGAAGCTTTCTTT
CSVAGGPRNTEAFF
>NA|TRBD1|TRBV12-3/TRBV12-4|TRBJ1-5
TGTGCCAGCAGTACGGACAGGGGGCCTATTCAGCCCCAGCATTTT
CASSTDRGPIQPQHF
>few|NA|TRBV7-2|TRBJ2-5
TGTGCCAGCAGCTTAGTGAGTCAAGCGCCCGAGAAAGAGACCCAGTACTTC
CASSLVSQAPEKETQYF
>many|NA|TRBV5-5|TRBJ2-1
TGTGCCAGCAGCTGGGGTTACTCGGTTGAGCAGTTCTTC
CASSWGYSVEQFF
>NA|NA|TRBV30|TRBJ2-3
TGTGCCTGGAGTGATAATACCGGGAGTACAGATACGCAGTATTTT
CAWSDNTGSTDTQYF
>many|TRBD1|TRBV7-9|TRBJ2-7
TGTGCCAGCAGATCAACGGGACAGGGAAACGAGCAGTACTTC
CASRSTGQGNEQYF
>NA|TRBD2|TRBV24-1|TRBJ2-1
TGTGCCACGGGAAAAGCGGGGGGGCCTAACAATGAGCAGTTCTTC
CATGKAGGPNNEQFF
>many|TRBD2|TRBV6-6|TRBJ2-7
TGTGCCAGCAGGGCGGGAGTGGGCGAGCAGTACTTC
CASRAGVGEQYF
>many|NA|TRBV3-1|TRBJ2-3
TGTGCCAGCAGCCAAGCGAGCACAGATACGCAGTATTTT
CASSQASTDTQYF
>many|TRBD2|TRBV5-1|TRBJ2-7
TGCGCCAGCAGCTTGGGGGCCAGCGGGGGCTACGAGCAGTACTTC
CASSLGASGGYEQYF
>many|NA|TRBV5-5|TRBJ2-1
TGTGCCAGCTTAGGGGGGATGGGCTCCTACAATGAGCAGTTCTTC
CASLGGMGSYNEQFF
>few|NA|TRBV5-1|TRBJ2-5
TGCGCCAACAGTCCATGGGTAGGGTACCAAGAGACCCAGTACTTC
CANSPWVGYQETQYF
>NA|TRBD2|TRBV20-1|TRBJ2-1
TGCAGTGCTAGACCGAGCGGGAGACGCCACAATGAGCAGTTCTTC
CSARPSGRRHNEQFF
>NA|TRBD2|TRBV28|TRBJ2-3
TGTGCCAGCAGCTGGAGGCGGGGGGGCAAAGATACGCAGTATTTT
CASSWRRGGKDTQYF
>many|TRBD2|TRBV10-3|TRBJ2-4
TGTGCCACCGGACTAGCGCCCCCTCAAAACATTCAGTACTTC
CATGLAPPQNIQYF
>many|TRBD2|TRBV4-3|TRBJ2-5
TGCGCCAGCAGCCAGGTAGCGGGAGGGCCAAGAGAGACCCAGTACTTC
CASSQVAGGPRETQYF
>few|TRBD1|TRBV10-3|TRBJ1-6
TGTGCCATCAAACGGACAGGGAGCGAATCACCCCTCCACTTT
CAIKRTGSESPLHF
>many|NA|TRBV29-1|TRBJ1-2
TGCAGCGTTGAGGGGGGAACGGTGGGATTCTATGGCTACACCTTC
CSVEGGTVGFYGYTF
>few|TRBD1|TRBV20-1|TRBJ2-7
TGCAGTGCTAAATCCGGGACAGGGGGCGACGAGCAGTACTTC
CSAKSGTGGDEQYF
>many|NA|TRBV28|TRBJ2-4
TGTGCCAGCAGTGCGTCCGGGACACGGAGTCGAGAGCAGTACTTC
CASSASGTRSREQYF
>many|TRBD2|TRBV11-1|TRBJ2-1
TGTGCCAGCAGCGGGACTAGCGGGGGGAAGGATGAGCAGTTCTTC
CASSGTSGGKDEQFF
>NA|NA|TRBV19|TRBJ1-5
TGTGCCACTAAGAATAGCGGGGGGCAGCCCCAGCATTTT
CATKNSGGQPQHF
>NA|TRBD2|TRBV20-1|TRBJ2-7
TGCAGTGCTAGAGAGGGCGGGGGCTCCTACGAGCAGTACTTC
CSAREGGGSYEQYF
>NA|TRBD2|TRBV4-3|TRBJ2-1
TGCGCCAGCAGCCAAGGGGGGACTAGCTGGGATGAGCAGTTCTTC
CASSQGGTSWDEQFF
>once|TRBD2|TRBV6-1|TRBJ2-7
TGTGCCAGCAGTGAACTAGCGGATCTGTACGAGCAGTACTTC
CASSELADLYEQYF
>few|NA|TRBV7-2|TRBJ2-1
TGTGCCAGCAGCTTAGAAACCTCCAGGGATGAGCAGTTCTTC
CASSLETSRDEQFF
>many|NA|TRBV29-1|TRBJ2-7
TGCAGCGTTGAGACAAGCTCCTACGAGCAGTACTTC
CSVETSSYEQYF